Sequencing of this TCR beta chain was carried out in a study of blood T cell repertoires in COVID-19. On the study more broadly: Italy, Spain and the United States were the sources of the convalescent and acute COVID-19 samples. Nucleic acid was either cDNA or gDNA, and it came from T cells, B-cell-depleted T cells, or PBMCs.

Authors' analysis steps: Scientists estimated how many nucleated cells there were by amplifying reference gene primers. The data were produced by immunoSEQ multiplex PCR, yet TCRdb's version contains in-frame clones alone and is incomplete. V and J calls and clone size follow that table, whereas D and trimming were derived from the DNA. This sample has roughly 130,000 clones; roughly 90% occur once, and the top ten carry about 4%. V was trimmed by 4 bases and J by 4 bases, leaving 14 bases between them. The germline CDR1 and CDR2 sequences are SGHKS and YYEKEE (reference sequence). The CDR3 consists of 14 residues.

This TCR was sampled from a man over 45 with active COVID-19. The specimen was peripheral blood. The rearrangement uses TRBV5-5 and TRBJ1-1, with TRBD1 as a possible D gene (5 bases). The CDR3 is CASSHDRVSTEAFF. CDR3 nucleotides: TGTGCCAGCAGCCATGACAGAGTTAGCACTGAAGCTTTCTTT.